This TCR beta chain is from a study of OX40 agonist ivuxolimab in advanced cancers. Regarding the study as a whole: The study found that CD8+ T cells averaged more expanded clones than CD4+. Partly responding patients at 0.1-3.0 mg/kg showed some of the smallest clonal expansion.

In the case of this clone: Its matching antigen is unknown.

Profiled with immunoSEQ multiplex PCR; TCRdb holds only in-frame clones, not every one. The data contain 55,000 to 70,000 clones, roughly 84% of them singletons. The CDR3 totals 15 residues. Germline V gives CDR1 GTSNPN, CDR2 SVGIG (reference sequence). V lost 3 bases and J lost 1; bases outside the gene matches: 9. This sample comprised CD4+ or CD8+ T cells sorted from blood, obtained in a trial of the OX40 agonist ivuxolimab. This sequence originates from an adult with an advanced solid tumor such as melanoma, head and neck, liver or kidney cancer. The J gene is TRBJ2-7, the V gene TRBV30, with 7 nucleotides matching TRBD2. The DNA for the CDR3 is TGTGCCTGGAGACCCGGGCTAGCGGAGTCCTACGAGCAGTACTTC. Translation gives CAWRPGLAESYEQYF.